What follows is one T cell receptor (beta chain) and its context. Its antigen is as yet unknown. The data were taken from a study of cytomegalovirus exposure and HLA in healthy donors. Broader study findings: Confirmation in vitro established that three CMV-associated chains were specific for CMV antigens.

Clones were sequenced by immunoSEQ multiplex PCR, and TCRdb holds only the in-frame ones, with some missing. The sample yields approximately 160,000 clones, over 80% seen once. The V end lost 0 bases, the J end lost 0 bases, and 15 bases lay between the germline ends. Looked up from germline, CDR1 is SGDLS and CDR2 is YYNGEE. The CDR3 covers 17 residues. The V gene is TRBV9, the J gene TRBJ1-1; D is undetermined. Sequences were obtained from PBMCs. The TCR originated in a man younger than 45 in good health and CMV-seropositive. The DNA for the CDR3 is TGTGCCAGCAGCGTAGCGGGAGGTGGGGATATGAACACTGAAGCTTTCTTT. Translation gives CASSVAGGGDMNTEAFF.